Listed here is a single TCR beta chain. Its antigen remains unknown. This CDR3 is built from 16 residues. The germline gives CDR1 SGHTA, CDR2 FQGNSA. V was clipped by 8 bases and J by 0 bases, with 17 bases between them. The data derive from a study of shared clonotypes between healthy human individuals. Using immunoSEQ multiplex PCR, the repertoire was profiled, and TCRdb retains in-frame clones only, with some absent. Of over 2 million clones listed, 90% to 95% were seen once; the top ten hold more than 0.1%. Findings and caveats of the study: What naive subsets generally showed was a larger estimated richness than memory subsets showed. Lower generation probabilities were found for non-shared clonotypes than for those shared by all four donors.

The specimen was naive CD4+ T cells sorted from blood. Subset meaning: CD45RA+ positively selected. The clonotype originates from a man between 18 and 29 years old in good health. V gene TRBV7-2 combines with J gene TRBJ1-3; TRBD1 is a possible D gene (5 bases). The CDR3 DNA follows: TGTGCCAGCGCCGCTTACCGGGGACTCTCTGGAAACACCATATATTTT. This codes for CASAAYRGLSGNTIYF.